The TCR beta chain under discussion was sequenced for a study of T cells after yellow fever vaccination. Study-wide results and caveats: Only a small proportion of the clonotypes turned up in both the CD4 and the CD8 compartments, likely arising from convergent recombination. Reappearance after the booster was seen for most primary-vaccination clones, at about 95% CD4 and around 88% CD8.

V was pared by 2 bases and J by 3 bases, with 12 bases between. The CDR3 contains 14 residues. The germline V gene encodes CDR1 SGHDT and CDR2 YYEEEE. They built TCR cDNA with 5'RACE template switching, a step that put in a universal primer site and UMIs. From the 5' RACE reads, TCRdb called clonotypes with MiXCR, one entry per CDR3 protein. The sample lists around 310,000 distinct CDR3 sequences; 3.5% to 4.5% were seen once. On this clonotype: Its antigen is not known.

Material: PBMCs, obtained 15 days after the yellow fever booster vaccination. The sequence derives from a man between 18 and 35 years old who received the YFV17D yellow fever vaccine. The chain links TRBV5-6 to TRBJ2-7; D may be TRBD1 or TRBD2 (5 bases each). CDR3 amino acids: CASSFGTGNYEQYF. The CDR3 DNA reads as TGTGCCAGCAGCTTCGGGACGGGGAACTACGAGCAGTACTTC.